Below are 21 T cell receptor beta chains sequenced from a single sample in a study of CD8 T cells in ankylosing spondylitis. A single record per CDR3 protein comes from TCRdb applying MiXCR to the 5' RACE reads. This sample has under 250,000 distinct CDR3 sequences, with roughly 10% found just once. Sequencing used blood, either unsorted or a sorted T cell fraction (not recorded which). The receptors stem from a male donor with ankylosing spondylitis or in good health (not recorded which).

This clonotype was counted at least ten times. The chain uses TRBV6-2 or TRBV6-3 and TRBJ1-1; TRBD1 aligns across 8 bases. This CDR3 is 20 amino acids long. Germline loops: CDR1 MNHEY, CDR2 SVGEGT. The ends lost 0 bases at V and 3 bases at J; junction bases unmatched: 18. CDR3 DNA: TGTGCCAGCAGTTACTCGATTAGGACAGGGAGGTCTCGGGTGCACACTGAAGCTTTCTTT. It codes for CASSYSIRTGRSRVHTEAFF.

This clonotype was recorded many times. The rearrangement links TRBV6-5 to TRBJ1-4; 8 positions match TRBD1. Germline loops: CDR1 MNHEY, CDR2 SVGAGI. Germline trimming cut 4 bases from V and 5 bases from J; bases unmatched to any gene: 6. There are 15 residues in the CDR3. CDR3 bases: TGTGCCAGCAGTTCCCAGACAGGGGTGAATGAAAAACTGTTTTTT. It codes for CASSSQTGVNEKLFF.

V and J are TRBV19 and TRBJ2-5; maybe TRBD2 (6 bases). Germline V gene lookup returns CDR1 LNHDA and CDR2 SQIVND (reference sequence). CDR3 size: 14 residues. The V gene lost 0 bases and the J gene lost 5 bases, with 10 bases spanning the gap. CDR3 sequence reads: CASSIDISGETQYF. The CDR3 DNA reads TGTGCCAGTAGTATAGATATCAGCGGGGAGACCCAGTACTTC. Full variable domain (missing parts from reference TRBV19 and TRBJ2-5): DGGITQSPKYLFRKEGQNVTLSCEQNLNHDAMYWYRQDPGQGLRLIYYSQIVNDFQKGDIAEGYSVSREKKESFPLTVTSAQKNPTAFYLCASSIDISGETQYFGPGTRLLVL.

This clonotype was found a few times. DNA for the CDR3: TGTGCCAGCAGCTTAGGAGACAGGGACACTGAAGCTTTCTTT. Translated, it gives CASSLGDRDTEAFF. The chain couples TRBV7-8 to TRBJ1-1; TRBD1 agrees at 7 bases. V lost 1 base, J lost 3 bases, and 2 bases stayed unmatched. Germline-derived CDR1 and CDR2 are SGHVS and FQNEAQ. This CDR3 spans 14 amino acids.

This chain links TRBV2 with TRBJ2-6, with 9 bases that match TRBD1. J was trimmed by 0 bases and V by 7 bases; bases with no gene match: 7. The CDR3 runs to 17 residues. In germline, CDR1 is SNHLY, CDR2 FYNNEI. CDR3 in DNA: TGTGCCAGCACCAGGACAGGGGTCCTCTCTGGGGCCAACGTCCTGACTTTC. Protein product: CASTRTGVLSGANVLTF.

This clonotype has at least ten counts. The rearrangement links TRBV29-1 to TRBJ2-1; TRBD1 agrees at 9 bases. Germline V gives CDR1 SQVTM, CDR2 ANQGSEA. The CDR3 is 13 residues long. Germline trimming cut 7 bases from V and 1 base from J; bases unmatched to any gene: 2. This CDR3 is CSGGQGSYNEQFF. The DNA for the CDR3 is TGCAGCGGTGGACAGGGGTCCTACAATGAGCAGTTCTTC.

Comment on this clonotype: This may be a read error: a much more frequent sequence differs by one nucleotide. This chain uses TRBV6-4 with TRBJ1-1; D is ambiguous. Germline lookup yields CDR1 MRHNA and CDR2 SNTAGT. CDR3 length: 13 amino acids. V lost 4 bases to trimming and J lost 1 base, with 7 bases between them. As DNA, the CDR3 is TGTGCCAGCAGTGCCACAGCGAACACTGAAGCTTTCTTT. Protein product: CASSATANTEAFF.

This clonotype has at least ten counts. The CDR3 here is CASTPPGGASGYGYTF. In nucleotides, the CDR3 is TGTGCCAGCACCCCCCCGGGAGGGGCGAGTGGCTATGGCTACACCTTC. The V and J genes are TRBV25-1 and TRBJ1-2, with a weak D call TRBD1 (5 bases). The CDR3 is made up of 16 amino acids. V lost 7 bases to trimming and J lost 4 bases, with 22 bases between them. Germline V gene sequence: CDR1 MGHDK, CDR2 SYGVNS.

This clonotype was seen more than once but under ten times. J is TRBJ2-1 and V is TRBV28; D gene unclear. The CDR3 sequence is 13 residues long. Looked up from germline, CDR1 is MDHEN and CDR2 is SYDVKM. Trimming removed 3 bases from V and 7 bases from J, with 10 bases in between. The CDR3 here is CASSLPRPNEQFF. The CDR3 coding sequence is TGTGCCAGCAGTTTGCCACGGCCAAATGAGCAGTTCTTC.

This clonotype came up many times. The V and J genes are TRBV2 and TRBJ1-4; the match to TRBD1 covers 8 bases. The CDR3 has 15 amino acids. The J segment lost 8 bases and the V segment lost 4 bases, leaving 9 bases of the junction unmatched. In germline, CDR1 is SNHLY, CDR2 FYNNEI. CDR3 in amino acids: CASSGATGEYEKLFF. As DNA, the CDR3 is TGTGCCAGCAGTGGGGCGACAGGGGAATACGAAAAACTGTTTTTT.

V usage is TRBV11-2 and J usage is TRBJ2-1, with TRBD1 matching 8 bases. CDR1 and CDR2 from the germline V gene are SGHAT and FQNNGV. V trimming: 0 bases; J trimming: 9 bases; junction bases outside the gene matches: 4. The CDR3 covers 14 residues. This CDR3 reads CASSLDPQGVEQFF. CDR3 nucleotides: TGTGCCAGCAGCTTAGATCCACAGGGGGTTGAGCAGTTCTTC.

This clonotype came up a few times. J is TRBJ2-1 and V is TRBV7-9, with D unclear. The CDR3 length is 11 residues. The germline gives CDR1 SEHNR, CDR2 FQNEAQ (reference sequence). Trimming shortened V by 5 bases and J by 8 bases, and 7 bases separated the two germline ends. CDR3: CASSREYEQFF. The CDR3 DNA follows: TGTGCCAGCAGCAGAGAGTATGAGCAGTTCTTC. Using reference TRBV7-9 and TRBJ2-1 for the parts outside the CDR3, the full variable domain is DTGVSQNPRHKITKRGQNVTFRCDPISEHNRLYWYRQTLGQGPEFLTYFQNEAQLEKSRLLSDRFSAERPKGSFSTLEIQRTEQGDSAMYLCASSREYEQFFGPGTRLTVL.

The chain has TRBV5-1 and TRBJ2-1; 8 nucleotides match TRBD1. Germline-derived CDR1 and CDR2 are SGHRS and YFSETQ. The CDR3 runs 16 residues. After removal of 4 bases from V and 5 bases from J, the junction contained 11 bases not matched to a gene. Here the CDR3 reads CASSPDRVPHHNEQFF. For the CDR3, the DNA is TGCGCCAGCAGCCCGGACAGGGTACCGCATCACAATGAGCAGTTCTTC.

The table lists this clonotype with many counts. The chain employs TRBV9 and TRBJ2-6; 11 bases are a match to TRBD2. Germline V lookup: CDR1 SGDLS, CDR2 YYNGEE. CDR3 length equals 17 residues. Trimming removed 2 bases from V and 3 bases from J; junction bases left unmatched: 4. For the CDR3, the DNA is TGTGCCAGCAGCGTTAGCGGGAGGGCCGTTGGGGCCAACGTCCTGACTTTC. This translates into CASSVSGRAVGANVLTF. Complete variable domain (other parts from reference TRBV9 and TRBJ2-6): DSGVTQTPKHLITATGQRVTLRCSPRSGDLSVYWYQQSLDQGLQFLIQYYNGEERAKGNILERFSAQQFPDLHSELNLSSLELGDSALYFCASSVSGRAVGANVLTFGAGSRLTVL.

The table lists this clonotype with many counts. The chain recombines TRBV12-3 or TRBV12-4 with TRBJ2-1; 9 nucleotides align to TRBD2. The V and J ends lost 3 bases and 8 bases, in that order; junction bases with no gene match: 5. This CDR3 spans 14 amino acids. The CDR3 region is CASSFSGGSHEQFF. CDR3 in DNA: TGTGCCAGCAGTTTCAGCGGGGGGAGCCATGAGCAGTTCTTC.

This clonotype was seen repeatedly, ten times or more. DNA of the CDR3: TGCAGTGCTAGTAGGGGGCGGGACAATGAGCAGTTCTTC. Its translation is CSASRGRDNEQFF. The rearrangement uses TRBV20-1 and TRBJ2-1, with 7 bases identical to TRBD1. The CDR3 sequence is 13 residues long. Germline loops: CDR1 DFQATT, CDR2 SNEGSKA (reference sequence). The trim removed 3 bases at V and 5 bases at J, leaving 4 bases unmatched.

The rearrangement joins TRBV6-1 to TRBJ2-3; 16 bases map to TRBD2. Germline V lookup: CDR1 MNHNS, CDR2 SASEGT. After removal of 8 bases from V and 5 bases from J, the junction contained 13 bases not matched to a gene. CDR3 size: 18 residues. Here the CDR3 reads CASGPGLAGGPLIDTQYF. In DNA, the CDR3 is TGTGCCAGCGGCCCGGGACTAGCGGGAGGGCCTTTGATAGATACGCAGTATTTT.

This clonotype was found a few times. The rearrangement links TRBV5-1 to TRBJ2-7; a weak D match, TRBD1 (6 bases). Trimming pared 0 bases from V and 4 bases from J, leaving 11 bases between. Germline CDR1 reads SGHRS; CDR2 reads YFSETQ. This CDR3 contains 14 residues. DNA for the CDR3: TGCGCCAGCAGCTTGGTGACAGGCCAATACGAGCAGTACTTC. It specifies CASSLVTGQYEQYF.

This clonotype was seen ten or more times. V gene TRBV5-1 combines with J gene TRBJ1-1; the D gene is possibly TRBD1 (5 bases). CDR3 length: 15 amino acids. The germline V and J ends were trimmed by 0 bases and 2 bases, with 11 bases remaining between them. Germline V gives CDR1 SGHRS, CDR2 YFSETQ. CDR3 coding DNA: TGCGCCAGCAGCTTGGCGGGACCGGCCAACACTGAAGCTTTCTTT. It translates to CASSLAGPANTEAFF.

V usage is TRBV7-9 and J usage is TRBJ1-2, with TRBD1 identical over 7 bases. This CDR3 is built from 13 residues. Losses at the gene ends were 5 bases for V and 4 bases for J; bases not matched to a gene: 4. Per germline, CDR1 SEHNR and CDR2 FQNEAQ (reference sequence). DNA of the CDR3: TGTGCCAGCAGCGCCGACAGGGCCTATGGCTACACCTTC. It translates to CASSADRAYGYTF. The full variable domain, with the rest looked up from reference TRBV7-9 and TRBJ1-2, is DTGVSQNPRHKITKRGQNVTFRCDPISEHNRLYWYRQTLGQGPEFLTYFQNEAQLEKSRLLSDRFSAERPKGSFSTLEIQRTEQGDSAMYLCASSADRAYGYTFGSGTRLTVV.

This clonotype was recorded many times. V and J are TRBV24-1 and TRBJ2-1; possible D gene TRBD2, 6 bases. V was clipped by 9 bases and J by 3 bases, with 17 bases between them. Germline assignment: CDR1 KGHDR and CDR2 SFDVKD. The CDR3 is made up of 15 amino acids. CDR3 amino acids: CATGQAGLNYNEQFF. The CDR3 DNA sequence: TGTGCCACCGGGCAGGCGGGACTCAACTACAATGAGCAGTTCTTC.